The following is a T cell receptor (beta chain) sequence with its context. The antigen is not known. The table came from immunoSEQ multiplex PCR; TCRdb's copy has only in-frame clones and leaves some out. Of 15,000 or so clones in the sample, less than 85% were seen once. The source of the sample is a study of graft-versus-host responses after intestinal transplantation. In the study overall: Every recipient underwent anti-thymocyte globulin induction, then tacrolimus and steroids for roughly 3 years. Study-wide results and caveats: Peak circulating GvH clone levels were associated with early post-transplant HvG declines. Allografts from individuals with graft-donor T cell macrochimerism displayed high graft-versus-host to host-versus-graft clonal ratios.

From germline, CDR1 is ENHRY and CDR2 SYGVKD. The CDR3 has 15 residues. The J segment lost 0 bases and the V segment lost 4 bases, leaving 2 bases of the junction unmatched. Graft samples were processed, releasing intraepithelial and lamina propria lymphocytes. This sequence originates from a human patient who received an intestinal transplant, so some T cells may come from the graft donor. This rearrangement joins TRBV10-3 to TRBJ2-1; 8 bases are shared with TRBD2. The material sequenced was ileum tissue, taken 17 days after transplant. The CDR3 region has the DNA TGTGCCATCAGTGCGCGGGGGGCCTCCTACAATGAGCAGTTCTTC. Its protein product is CAISARGASYNEQFF.